These T cell receptor beta chains were read from a single sample in a study of blood T cell repertoires in COVID-19. TCRdb's copy holds only in-frame clones and misses some; the assay was immunoSEQ multiplex PCR. The data show over 150,000 clones, around 84% seen once. Material: peripheral blood. The receptors were sampled from a man aged 50 to 60 with active or convalescent COVID-19. Each CDR3 is given with its conserved first and last residue. D genes are given only for firm matches. Only some rows state a clone size, as once, few, many or a class for expanded clones.

TRBV6-2/TRBV6-3	NA	TRBJ2-7	NA	CASSYSWDTSRTSSYEQYF	TGTGCCAGCAGTTACTCCTGGGACACCAGCCGGACGAGCTCCTACGAGCAGTACTTC
TRBV19	NA	TRBJ1-5	TRBD1	CASSITGVQQPQHF	TGTGCCAGTAGTATTACAGGGGTTCAACAGCCCCAGCATTTT
TRBV5-4	NA	TRBJ2-7	TRBD2	CASSSGTSGNTYEQYF	TGTGCCAGCAGCTCAGGGACTAGCGGCAACACCTACGAGCAGTACTTC
TRBV29-1	NA	TRBJ1-2	TRBD1	CSVEWQGARANYGYTF	TGCAGCGTTGAATGGCAGGGGGCTAGAGCTAACTATGGCTACACCTTC
TRBV15	NA	TRBJ2-1	NA	CATSHPGKGLYEQFF	TGTGCCACCAGCCATCCCGGCAAGGGGTTGTATGAGCAGTTCTTC
TRBV10-3	NA	TRBJ1-2	NA	CAISESGGDGYTF	TGTGCCATCAGTGAGTCGGGGGGGGATGGCTACACCTTC
TRBV27	NA	TRBJ2-2	TRBD2	CASKLLAGGPNTGELFF	TGTGCCAGCAAACTACTAGCGGGAGGGCCGAACACCGGGGAGCTGTTTTTT
TRBV7-8	NA	TRBJ1-3	NA	CASTLASYRALSGNTIYF	TGTGCCAGCACCTTAGCGAGCTACAGGGCCCTCTCTGGAAACACCATATATTTT
TRBV2	NA	TRBJ2-2	NA	CASLPGNRDGFTGELFF	TGTGCCAGCCTACCCGGGAACAGGGACGGATTCACCGGGGAGCTGTTTTTT
TRBV6-2/TRBV6-3	NA	TRBJ1-1	TRBD1	CASSSQDRGGGLNTEAFF	TGTGCCAGCAGTTCCCAGGACAGGGGCGGTGGACTGAACACTGAAGCTTTCTTT
TRBV4-1	few	TRBJ2-1	TRBD2	CASSRAGEWSEQFF	TGCGCCAGCAGCCGCGCGGGAGAGTGGAGTGAGCAGTTCTTC
TRBV9	NA	TRBJ1-1	NA	CASSVGGLMNTEAFF	TGTGCCAGCAGCGTAGGGGGGCTGATGAACACTGAAGCTTTCTTT
TRBV5-4	NA	TRBJ2-7	TRBD2	CASSTPGLASYEQYF	TGTGCCAGCAGCACTCCGGGACTAGCATCCTACGAGCAGTACTTC
TRBV27	NA	TRBJ1-5	NA	CASSLRQGIQPQHF	TGTGCCAGCAGTTTACGGCAGGGGATCCAGCCCCAGCATTTT
TRBV24-1	NA	TRBJ2-1	NA	CATSDLDRSSYNEQFF	TGTGCCACCAGTGATTTGGACCGGAGCTCCTACAATGAGCAGTTCTTC
TRBV18	NA	TRBJ2-1	NA	CASSPALTSYNEQFF	TGTGCCAGCTCACCCGCACTAACCTCCTACAATGAGCAGTTCTTC
TRBV2	NA	TRBJ1-6	NA	CASSLTGFNSPLHF	TGTGCCAGCAGTCTGACAGGTTTTAATTCACCCCTCCACTTT
TRBV7-2	NA	TRBJ1-1	NA	CASSQRVYTEAFF	TGTGCCAGCAGCCAGCGAGTATACACTGAAGCTTTCTTT
TRBV7-3	NA	TRBJ2-3	TRBD2	CASSLKFQRGSTDTQYF	TGTGCCAGCAGCTTAAAGTTTCAGCGGGGGAGCACAGATACGCAGTATTTT
TRBV7-3	few	TRBJ2-1	TRBD2	CASSLRRGDSYNEQFF	TGTGCCAGCAGCTTAAGGCGGGGGGACTCCTACAATGAGCAGTTCTTC
TRBV5-4	NA	TRBJ2-2	TRBD2	CASSSGTSGRSTGELFF	TGTGCCAGCAGCTCCGGGACTAGCGGGAGAAGCACCGGGGAGCTGTTTTTT
TRBV30	NA	TRBJ2-7	NA	CAWSRQEFSEQYF	TGTGCCTGGAGCAGACAGGAGTTCAGCGAGCAGTACTTC
TRBV4-3	NA	TRBJ2-1	TRBD1	CASRTDRGLYNEQFF	TGCGCCAGCAGGACCGACAGGGGGCTCTACAATGAGCAGTTCTTC
TRBV3-1/TRBV3-2	NA	TRBJ1-3	NA	CASSQDRSPGNTIYF	TGTGCCAGCAGCCAAGACAGGTCTCCTGGAAACACCATATATTTT
TRBV5-4	NA	TRBJ2-3	NA	CASSLRGTTDTQYF	TGTGCCAGCAGCTTGAGAGGAACCACAGATACGCAGTATTTT
TRBV4-3	NA	TRBJ1-2	TRBD1	CASSHGTDRPSGYTF	TGCGCCAGCAGCCACGGAACGGACAGGCCGAGTGGCTACACCTTC
TRBV7-3	NA	TRBJ2-1	TRBD2	CASSPSGVSYNEQFF	TGTGCCAGCAGCCCTAGCGGGGTCTCCTACAATGAGCAGTTCTTC
TRBV19	NA	TRBJ1-1	NA	CASSPSGPLNTEAFF	TGTGCCAGTAGTCCCTCGGGTCCCCTTAACACTGAAGCTTTCTTT
TRBV7-3	NA	TRBJ1-3	NA	CASSLQSGVSGNTIYF	TGTGCCAGCAGCTTACAAAGCGGAGTCTCTGGAAACACCATATATTTT
TRBV18	NA	TRBJ2-5	NA	CASSPAGQETQYF	TGTGCCAGCTCACCAGCCGGCCAAGAGACCCAGTACTTC
TRBV19	NA	TRBJ2-7	NA	CASRRAQTYEQYF	TGTGCCAGTAGGCGAGCACAGACCTACGAGCAGTACTTC
TRBV6-5	NA	TRBJ2-5	NA	CASSYSSRYQETQYF	TGTGCCAGCAGTTACTCGAGTCGATACCAAGAGACCCAGTACTTC
TRBV11-2	NA	TRBJ2-7	TRBD2	CASRWTSGLSYEQYF	TGTGCCAGCAGATGGACTAGCGGCCTCTCCTACGAGCAGTACTTC
TRBV19	NA	TRBJ2-1	TRBD2	CASTLGGNEQFF	TGTGCCAGTACCCTGGGGGGGAATGAGCAGTTCTTC
TRBV6-6	NA	TRBJ2-7	NA	CASSYESAVEQYF	TGTGCCAGCAGTTACGAGTCTGCCGTCGAGCAGTACTTC
TRBV7-2	NA	TRBJ1-6	NA	CASSGSRENSPLHF	TGTGCCAGCAGCGGGTCCAGGGAAAATTCACCCCTCCACTTT
TRBV29-1	NA	TRBJ2-5	NA	CSVGAGQETQYF	TGCAGCGTTGGGGCGGGACAAGAGACCCAGTACTTC
TRBV6-5	medium-sized	TRBJ1-2	NA	CASSYSQGEYGYTF	TGTGCCAGCAGTTACTCCCAGGGCGAGTATGGCTACACCTTC
TRBV7-9	NA	TRBJ2-3	NA	CASSGQGTDTQYF	TGTGCCAGCAGCGGGCAGGGCACAGATACGCAGTATTTT
TRBV23-1	NA	TRBJ2-1	TRBD2	CASSHQAPSGRGSYNEQFF	TGCGCCAGCAGTCACCAAGCGCCTAGCGGGAGGGGTTCCTACAATGAGCAGTTCTTC
TRBV2	NA	TRBJ2-5	NA	CASSVTTQRGTQYF	TGTGCCAGCAGTGTGACCACCCAAAGGGGGACCCAGTACTTC
TRBV7-8	NA	TRBJ1-5	NA	CASSKVGTGRNQPQHF	TGTGCCAGCAGCAAGGTGGGAACAGGGCGGAATCAGCCCCAGCATTTT
TRBV7-3	NA	TRBJ2-3	TRBD2	CASSLYGAGGPDTQYF	TGTGCCAGCAGCTTATATGGAGCGGGAGGGCCAGATACGCAGTATTTT
TRBV7-9	NA	TRBJ2-7	TRBD2	CAAQGLAGPSYEQYF	TGTGCCGCTCAGGGACTAGCGGGACCCTCCTACGAGCAGTACTTC
TRBV12-3/TRBV12-4	NA	TRBJ2-3	NA	CASSLYGDTQYF	TGTGCCAGCAGCCTTTACGGGGATACGCAGTATTTT